This T cell receptor (beta chain) was identified during a study of T cell responses to AZD1222 COVID-19 vaccine. Here immunoSEQ multiplex PCR was the method, and the copy in TCRdb shows in-frame clones only, minus some. This table has around 110,000 clones, roughly 84% appearing once. This clone was found a few times. Its target is unknown. The CDR3 is 14 residues long. The V gene lost 0 bases and the J gene lost 10 bases, with 13 bases spanning the gap. Looked up from germline, CDR1 is SEHNR and CDR2 is FQNEAQ (reference sequence). The study, taken as a whole, reports: Compared with day 0, the breadth and depth of the Spike-specific TCR repertoire rose significantly after two doses of AZD1222. Reports indicate that nearly half of spike-specific TCRs are directed at unmutated variant regions.

This TCR was recovered from an adult in good health. The sequenced sample was peripheral blood, obtained on day 0 of AZD1222 vaccination. This sequence joins TRBV7-9 and TRBJ2-1; no reliable D call. CDR3 coding DNA: TGTGCCAGCAGCTTAGCGGAGATCGCGGAAGAGCAGTTCTTC. Encoded protein: CASSLAEIAEEQFF. The full variable domain, with the rest looked up from reference TRBV7-9 and TRBJ2-1, is DTGVSQNPRHKITKRGQNVTFRCDPISEHNRLYWYRQTLGQGPEFLTYFQNEAQLEKSRLLSDRFSAERPKGSFSTLEIQRTEQGDSAMYLCASSLAEIAEEQFFGPGTRLTVL.